This TCR beta chain derives from a study of blood T cell repertoires in COVID-19. Clinical histories supplied by participants themselves formed the basis of cohort assignment. The recovered donors of Cohort 3 showed two negative PCRs, clearance, or symptom resolution. Generated by immunoSEQ multiplex PCR, the TCRdb table keeps only in-frame clones and is missing some. Of about 320,000 clones in the sample, about 88% are singletons; the top ten hold roughly 2.6%. There are 16 residues in the CDR3. Per germline, CDR1 KGHSH and CDR2 LQKENI. The germline V and J ends were trimmed by 3 bases and 6 bases, with 20 bases remaining between them.

The origin of this receptor is a man aged 55 to 70 who had recovered from COVID-19. The chain recombines TRBV18 with TRBJ1-2, with D possibly being TRBD1 (6 bases). The sequenced sample was PBMCs or T cells enriched from blood (not recorded which). The CDR3: CASSPPYRTEKDGYTF. Written as DNA, the CDR3 is TGTGCCAGCTCACCTCCATACCGGACAGAGAAAGATGGCTACACCTTC.